Listed below are T cell receptor beta chains from one sample, sequenced in a study of blood T cells in healthy people across ages. A single record per CDR3 protein comes from TCRdb applying MiXCR to the 5' RACE reads. The sample has more than 450,000 distinct CDR3 sequences, 25% to 35% seen once. The same data also went into a second study, on T cells of mothers and their children.

Sequenced input: blood. The receptors were gathered from a boy aged 2 to 10 in good health. The CDR3 runs from the conserved cysteine through the conserved F or W. A D gene is named only where the DNA matches it firmly. Size is stated for part of the rows, as once, few or many counts, or as a class when the clone is expanded.

V: TRBV24-1
length: 14
D: -
J: TRBJ1-5
size: many
CDR3: CATYRISSNQPQHF
DNA: TGTGCCACCTACAGGATTTCGAGCAATCAGCCCCAGCATTTT

V: TRBV27
length: 13
D: -
J: TRBJ2-7
size: few
CDR3: CASKKGSSYEQYF
DNA: TGCGCCAGCAAGAAGGGCAGCTCCTACGAGCAGTACTTC

V: TRBV20-1
length: 12
D: -
J: TRBJ2-7
size: -
CDR3: CSAPAGSYEQYF
DNA: TGCAGTGCTCCCGCGGGATCCTACGAGCAGTACTTC

V: TRBV6-6
length: 14
D: -
J: TRBJ1-4
size: -
CDR3: CASSYSNPGGKLFF
DNA: TGTGCCAGCAGTTACTCGAACCCCGGAGGAAAACTGTTTTTT

V: TRBV7-9
length: 13
D: TRBD2
J: TRBJ2-1
size: -
CDR3: CVTPASGVNEQFF
DNA: TGTGTTACACCGGCTAGCGGGGTCAATGAGCAGTTCTTC

V: TRBV19
length: 13
D: TRBD1
J: TRBJ2-7
size: -
CDR3: CASSTDTGGEQYF
DNA: TGTGCCAGTAGTACAGATACAGGGGGCGAGCAGTACTTC

V: TRBV12-3/TRBV12-4
length: 14
D: TRBD1
J: TRBJ2-7
size: many
CDR3: CASSLGQGFNEQYF
DNA: TGTGCCAGCAGTTTGGGACAGGGGTTCAACGAGCAGTACTTC

V: TRBV12-3/TRBV12-4
length: 14
D: -
J: TRBJ1-2
size: -
CDR3: CASSLRAEPSGYTF
DNA: TGTGCCAGCAGTTTAAGGGCCGAGCCGAGTGGCTACACCTTC

V: TRBV10-1
length: 13
D: -
J: TRBJ2-7
size: -
CDR3: CASSDRGDYEQYF
DNA: TGCGCCAGCAGTGATAGGGGGGACTACGAGCAGTACTTC

V: TRBV7-2
length: 13
D: TRBD2
J: TRBJ2-1
size: few
CDR3: CASSLGLAGGPFF
DNA: TGTGCCAGCAGCTTAGGACTAGCGGGGGGCCCGTTCTTC

V: TRBV12-3/TRBV12-4
length: 15
D: TRBD1
J: TRBJ2-7
size: -
CDR3: CASSSGTGKPYEQYF
DNA: TGTGCCAGCAGTTCCGGGACAGGGAAACCCTACGAGCAGTACTTC

V: TRBV6-2/TRBV6-3
length: 17
D: TRBD1
J: TRBJ2-7
size: -
CDR3: CASSPGTGPTISYEQYF
DNA: TGTGCCAGCAGTCCCGGGACAGGGCCGACGATCTCCTACGAGCAGTACTTC

V: TRBV2
length: 13
D: -
J: TRBJ2-1
size: few
CDR3: CASSQDTGNEQFF
DNA: TGTGCCAGCAGTCAAGACACGGGCAATGAGCAGTTCTTC

V: TRBV20-1
length: 15
D: -
J: TRBJ1-4
size: -
CDR3: CSARTLGRVNEKLFF
DNA: TGCAGTGCTAGAACCCTGGGACGGGTGAATGAAAAACTGTTTTTT

V: TRBV12-3/TRBV12-4
length: 14
D: TRBD2
J: TRBJ2-7
size: few
CDR3: CASSPTSGSFEQYF
DNA: TGTGCCAGCAGCCCGACTAGCGGGAGTTTCGAGCAGTACTTC

V: TRBV15
length: 15
D: -
J: TRBJ1-4
size: -
CDR3: CATSIGWGETEKLFF
DNA: TGTGCCACCAGCATCGGTTGGGGAGAGACTGAAAAACTGTTTTTT

V: TRBV12-3/TRBV12-4
length: 14
D: -
J: TRBJ2-1
size: few
CDR3: CASSPGLSYNEQFF
DNA: TGTGCCAGCAGCCCGGGGCTCTCCTACAATGAGCAGTTCTTC

V: TRBV19
length: 15
D: -
J: TRBJ2-3
size: -
CDR3: CASSMGTRGTDTQYF
DNA: TGTGCCAGTAGTATGGGCACGCGGGGCACAGATACGCAGTATTTT

V: TRBV4-1
length: 16
D: TRBD1
J: TRBJ2-1
size: -
CDR3: CASSQWGQGVYNEQFF
DNA: TGCGCCAGCAGCCAATGGGGACAGGGGGTTTACAATGAGCAGTTCTTC

V: TRBV27
length: 15
D: -
J: TRBJ1-2
size: many
CDR3: CASSSAAGLVYGYTF
DNA: TGTGCCAGCAGTTCCGCGGCAGGGTTAGTCTATGGCTACACCTTC

V: TRBV10-2
length: 13
D: -
J: TRBJ1-1
size: -
CDR3: CASRATMNTEAFF
DNA: TGCGCCAGCAGGGCCACCATGAACACTGAAGCTTTCTTT

V: TRBV21-1
length: 21
D: -
J: TRBJ1-2
size: few
CDR3: CASSTRRGSRLVVPPNYGYTF
DNA: TGTGCCAGCAGCACGAGACGAGGAAGCCGTTTGGTCGTCCCCCCTAACTATGGCTACACCTTC

V: TRBV12-3/TRBV12-4
length: 16
D: TRBD1
J: TRBJ2-7
size: -
CDR3: CASKRGGTGVTYEQYF
DNA: TGTGCCAGCAAGCGGGGTGGGACAGGGGTTACCTACGAGCAGTACTTC

V: TRBV7-9
length: 15
D: TRBD2
J: TRBJ2-5
size: -
CDR3: CASSLVSSGRQTQYF
DNA: TGTGCCAGCAGCTTAGTTTCTAGCGGGAGGCAGACCCAGTACTTC

V: TRBV6-6
length: 15
D: -
J: TRBJ2-5
size: -
CDR3: CASSSRGYEAETQYF
DNA: TGTGCCAGCAGTTCCAGGGGATATGAGGCCGAGACCCAGTACTTC

V: TRBV5-5
length: 14
D: -
J: TRBJ2-5
size: -
CDR3: CASSLDEFWETQYF
DNA: TGTGCCAGCAGCTTGGACGAGTTCTGGGAGACCCAGTACTTC

V: TRBV11-2
length: 15
D: -
J: TRBJ2-3
size: few
CDR3: CASSLDQGFTDTQYF
DNA: TGTGCCAGCAGCTTAGATCAAGGGTTCACAGATACGCAGTATTTT

V: TRBV4-3
length: 14
D: TRBD1
J: TRBJ1-2
size: few
CDR3: CASTPDRGGYGYTF
DNA: TGCGCCAGCACCCCGGACAGGGGAGGCTATGGCTACACCTTC

V: TRBV7-6
length: 15
D: -
J: TRBJ2-5
size: -
CDR3: CASSPTTTARETQYF
DNA: TGTGCCAGCAGCCCCACCACCACAGCAAGGGAGACCCAGTACTTC

V: TRBV20-1
length: 18
D: -
J: TRBJ1-2
size: -
CDR3: CSAAGVPITQFLLYGYTF
DNA: TGCAGTGCAGCGGGGGTTCCAATTACCCAATTCCTCTTGTACGGCTACACCTTC

V: TRBV5-1
length: 14
D: -
J: TRBJ1-1
size: -
CDR3: CASNRPGLNTEAFF
DNA: TGCGCCAGCAACAGACCGGGTCTGAACACTGAAGCTTTCTTT

V: TRBV7-3
length: 14
D: -
J: TRBJ2-2
size: -
CDR3: CASSAPEAVGELFF
DNA: TGTGCCAGCAGCGCCCCGGAAGCTGTCGGGGAGCTGTTTTTT

V: TRBV29-1
length: 15
D: TRBD1
J: TRBJ1-1
size: -
CDR3: CSVEVRRDRVTEAFF
DNA: TGCAGCGTTGAAGTCCGCCGGGACAGGGTCACTGAAGCTTTCTTT

V: TRBV27
length: 15
D: TRBD1
J: TRBJ1-2
size: -
CDR3: CASSSLQGRGYGYPF
DNA: TGTGCCAGCAGTTCCCTACAGGGGCGCGGCTATGGCTACCCCTTC

V: TRBV12-3/TRBV12-4
length: 15
D: TRBD1
J: TRBJ1-2
size: few
CDR3: CASSSLLEGANGYTF
DNA: TGTGCCAGCAGTTCCCTCCTCGAGGGGGCAAACGGCTACACCTTC

V: TRBV7-9
length: 15
D: TRBD2
J: TRBJ2-2
size: -
CDR3: CAGRRSGGKSGELFF
DNA: TGTGCCGGCAGGAGGAGCGGGGGAAAGTCCGGGGAGCTGTTTTTT

V: TRBV30
length: 13
D: -
J: TRBJ1-3
size: -
CDR3: CAWSESSGNTIYF
DNA: TGTGCCTGGAGCGAGAGCTCTGGAAACACCATATATTTT

V: TRBV27
length: 11
D: TRBD1
J: TRBJ1-1
size: many
CDR3: CASSTGGEAFF
DNA: TGTGCCAGCAGTACAGGGGGCGAAGCTTTCTTT